This T cell receptor beta chain was documented in a study of lymphopenia after photon versus proton radiotherapy. General observations from the study: Post-nadir diversity loss with photons came from oligoclonal expansion, particularly CD8+ Temra cells. A bigger post-nadir fall in TCR diversity correlated inversely with survival time in deceased patients.

Of note for this clone: The target antigen is unknown.

Sequenced by immunoSEQ multiplex PCR; TCRdb stores in-frame clones only, minus some. The data contain some 25,000 clones, approximately 88% of them seen just once; the ten biggest clones take up around 19%. This TCR came from a man aged 50 to 60 with gastric cancer. This specimen consisted of peripheral blood, obtained from a patient treated with photon-based radiotherapy.

The CDR3 nucleotides are TGTGCCAGCAGCTTGGCGCATTACGAGCAGTACGTC. Its translation: CASSLAHYEQYV. The J gene is TRBJ2-7, the V gene TRBV5-6, with D unclear. The V end lost 0 bases, the J end lost 4 bases, and 5 bases lay between the germline ends. The CDR3 runs 12 residues. Per the germline V gene, CDR1 is SGHDT and CDR2 is YYEEEE.